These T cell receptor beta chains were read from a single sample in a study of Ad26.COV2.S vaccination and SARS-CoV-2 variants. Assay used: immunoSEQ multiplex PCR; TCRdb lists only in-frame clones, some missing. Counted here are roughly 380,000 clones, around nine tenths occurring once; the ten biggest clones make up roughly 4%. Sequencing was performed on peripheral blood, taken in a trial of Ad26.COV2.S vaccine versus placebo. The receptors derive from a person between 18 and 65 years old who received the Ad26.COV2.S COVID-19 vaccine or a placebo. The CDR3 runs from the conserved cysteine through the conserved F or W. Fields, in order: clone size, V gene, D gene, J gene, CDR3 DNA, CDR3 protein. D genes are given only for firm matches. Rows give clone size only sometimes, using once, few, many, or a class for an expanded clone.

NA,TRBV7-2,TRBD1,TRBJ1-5,TGTGCCAGTTCCCAGGGGGAAAATCAGCCCCAGCATTTT,CASSQGENQPQHF
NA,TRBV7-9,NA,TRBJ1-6,TGTGCCAGCAGCCCATTTCAAGTGCCCCTCCACTTT,CASSPFQVPLHF
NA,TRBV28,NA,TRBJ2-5,TGTGCCAGCAGTCCGGGACACAGGCAAGAGACCCAGTACTTC,CASSPGHRQETQYF
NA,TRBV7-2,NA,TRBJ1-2,TGTGCCAGCAGCTCGGACTTTACAGATTTCTATGGCTACACCTTC,CASSSDFTDFYGYTF
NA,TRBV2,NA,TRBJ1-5,TGTGCCAGCAAGGGGACTAACAATCAGCCCCAGCATTTT,CASKGTNNQPQHF
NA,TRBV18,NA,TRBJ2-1,TGTGCCAGCTCACCGGGAGGGGGCAGTTCCTACAATGAGCAGTTCTTC,CASSPGGGSSYNEQFF
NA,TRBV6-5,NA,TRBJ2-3,TGTGCCAGCAGAAGCTTATCTAGCACAGATACGCAGTATTTT,CASRSLSSTDTQYF
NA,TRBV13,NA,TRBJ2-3,TGTGCCAGCAGCGTATGGGGCTCGAGGGATACGCAGTATTTT,CASSVWGSRDTQYF
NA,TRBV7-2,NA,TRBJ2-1,TGTGCCAGCAGCTTAGAGAGCGGCAGCTCCTACAATGAGCAGTTCTTC,CASSLESGSSYNEQFF
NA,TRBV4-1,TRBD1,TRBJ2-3,TGCGCCAGCAGCCAAGGACAGGGGGCCCCAGATACGCAGTATTTT,CASSQGQGAPDTQYF
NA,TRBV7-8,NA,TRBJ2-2,TGTGCCAGCAGCCTTGAGGGAGACCCCCGGGGGGAGCTGTTTTTT,CASSLEGDPRGELFF
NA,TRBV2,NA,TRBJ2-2,TGTGCCAGCAGGGTTCAACACACCGGGGAGCTGTTTTTT,CASRVQHTGELFF
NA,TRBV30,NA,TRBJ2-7,TGTGCCCAGGGGGGGGCGGGTGGTCACGAGCAGTACTTC,CAQGGAGGHEQYF
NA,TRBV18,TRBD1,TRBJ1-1,TGTGCCAGCTCACGGGTCAGGGGGCCTAACACTGAAGCTTTCTTT,CASSRVRGPNTEAFF
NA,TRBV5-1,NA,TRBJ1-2,TGCGCCAGCAGCAGGGGGGACTCGGATCCGGATGGCTACACCTTC,CASSRGDSDPDGYTF
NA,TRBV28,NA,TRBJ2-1,TGTGCCAGCCTTACAAACCCTCTAGGTGTGGTCAATGAGCAGTTCTTC,CASLTNPLGVVNEQFF
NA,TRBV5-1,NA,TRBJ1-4,TGCGCCAGCAGCGCGGCCAGTGGGGGAGGGGAAAAACTGTTTTTT,CASSAASGGGEKLFF
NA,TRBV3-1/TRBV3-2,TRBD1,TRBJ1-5,TGTGCCAGCAGCCAAGTTTTGTTTGAAGGACAGGTCAATCAGCCCCAGCATTTT,CASSQVLFEGQVNQPQHF
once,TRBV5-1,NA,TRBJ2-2,TGCGCCAGCAGCTCCGTGACAGGTTCAGCGTCCGGGGAGCTGTTTTTT,CASSSVTGSASGELFF
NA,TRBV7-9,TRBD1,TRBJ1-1,TGTGCCAGCACCCCGACAGGGGTAACGAACACTGAAGCTTTCTTT,CASTPTGVTNTEAFF
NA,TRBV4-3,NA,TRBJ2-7,TGCGCCAGCAGCCAATATCGGGACACCTTTTACGAGCAGTACTTC,CASSQYRDTFYEQYF
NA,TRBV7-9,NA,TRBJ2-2,TGTGCCAGCAGCCAAAAACTTGGGGAGCTGTTTTTT,CASSQKLGELFF
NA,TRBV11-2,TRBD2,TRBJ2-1,TGTGCCAGCAGCCCGGGACTAGCGGAGCAGTTCTTC,CASSPGLAEQFF
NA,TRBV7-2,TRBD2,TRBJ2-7,TGTGCCAGCAGCCCCGGGCGGGAGTACGAGCAGTACTTC,CASSPGREYEQYF
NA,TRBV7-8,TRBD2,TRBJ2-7,TGTGCCAGCAGACCCGGGACTAGCGGGGGCGCGACCTTTTACGAGCAGTACTTC,CASRPGTSGGATFYEQYF
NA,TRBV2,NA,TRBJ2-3,TGTGCCAGCAGTGAAGGGGCTGCGGGACCTAGCACAGATACGCAGTATTTT,CASSEGAAGPSTDTQYF
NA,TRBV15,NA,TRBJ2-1,TGTGCCACCAGCAGAGATCCGGGTTCCTACAATGAGCAGTTCTTC,CATSRDPGSYNEQFF
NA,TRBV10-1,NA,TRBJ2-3,TGCGCCAGCAGTGACCCTAGCACAGATACGCAGTATTTT,CASSDPSTDTQYF
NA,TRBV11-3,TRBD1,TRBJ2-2,TGTGCCAGCAGCCTAATGACAGGGGTTCACGGGGAGCTGTTTTTT,CASSLMTGVHGELFF
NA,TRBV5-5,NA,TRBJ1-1,TGTGCCAGCAGCGCCCTTGGGGGTCACACTGAAGCTTTCTTT,CASSALGGHTEAFF
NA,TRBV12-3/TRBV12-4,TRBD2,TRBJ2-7,TGTGCCAGCAGTAGCGGGGGGGCCTACGAGCAGTACTTC,CASSSGGAYEQYF
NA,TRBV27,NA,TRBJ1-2,TGTGCCAGCAGTTTAAATCCCAGGACAGCCCACCTAGGCTATGGCTACACCTTC,CASSLNPRTAHLGYGYTF
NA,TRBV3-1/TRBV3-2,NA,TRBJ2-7,TGTGCCAGCAGCGGCCCAAGGAGGGCCTCCTACGAGCAGTACTTC,CASSGPRRASYEQYF
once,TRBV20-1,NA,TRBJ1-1,TGCAGTGCTGCGGACCTTGAAGCTTTCTTT,CSAADLEAFF
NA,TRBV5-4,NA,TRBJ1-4,TGTGCCAGCAGCTTGGGACCCGGGGGGGAAAAACTGTTTTTT,CASSLGPGGEKLFF
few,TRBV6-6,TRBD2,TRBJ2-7,TGTGCCAGCACTGACGGGACTAGCGGCTCCTACGAGCAGTACTTC,CASTDGTSGSYEQYF
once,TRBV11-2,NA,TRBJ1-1,TGTGCCAGTTCACGACAGGTTTTCGACACTGAAGCTTTCTTT,CASSRQVFDTEAFF
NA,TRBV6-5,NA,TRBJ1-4,TGTGCCAGCAGTTGGACAGCGTATAATGAAAAACTGTTTTTT,CASSWTAYNEKLFF
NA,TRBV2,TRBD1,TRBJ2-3,TGTGCCAGCAAGGGGGCAACTAGCACAGATACGCAGTATTTT,CASKGATSTDTQYF
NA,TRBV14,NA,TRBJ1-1,TGTGCCAGCAGCCAAGACGTGGGCGTCACTGAAGCTTTCTTT,CASSQDVGVTEAFF
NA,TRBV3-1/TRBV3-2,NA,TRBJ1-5,TGTGCCAGCAGCCGGGACATTGGAACTCAGCCCCAGCATTTT,CASSRDIGTQPQHF
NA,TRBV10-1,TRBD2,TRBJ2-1,TGCGCCAGCAGTGAGGGGCGGGGGAGCTACAATGAGCAGTTCTTC,CASSEGRGSYNEQFF
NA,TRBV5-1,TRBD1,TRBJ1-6,TGCGCCAGCAGCCAGACAGGGAGCTCCTATAATTCACCCCTCCACTTT,CASSQTGSSYNSPLHF
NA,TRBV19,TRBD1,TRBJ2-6,TGTGCCAGTAGTAATTCACAGGGGGCTTCTGGGGCCAACGTCCTGACTTTC,CASSNSQGASGANVLTF
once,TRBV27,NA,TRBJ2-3,TGTGCCAGCAGTATTAGTATGACAGATACGCAGTATTTT,CASSISMTDTQYF